Included here is one TCR beta chain sequence, with context. Its antigen remains unknown. This sample stems from a study of healthy donors' naive CD4 and CD8 T cells. Study-level information: TCR alpha primers covered all functional IMGT alpha gene variants.

TCR libraries were built from roughly 0.5 ug of total RNA by linear amplification. TCRdb processed the reads anew with MiXCR; each CDR3 protein has one entry. The repertoire holds around 200,000 distinct CDR3 sequences, about 74% seen once, with around 2% in the top ten. Overall study results and limits: Homeostatic proliferation of naive T cells was not examined as a bias source. Most V and J genes were reportedly biased between naive CD4+ and CD8+ cells. Negatively charged CDR3s marked CD8+ lineage; positively charged CDR3s marked CD4+ lineage.

Trimming stripped 5 bases from V and 0 bases from J, with 12 bases between. Germline CDR1 and CDR2: MNHEY and SMNVEV (reference sequence). This CDR3 region has 15 residues. The source material was naive CD4+ and CD8+ T cells sorted from blood, pooled from several donors. V gene TRBV27 combines with J gene TRBJ2-3, with TRBD2 as a possible D gene (5 bases). The sequence derives from a pool of human donors in good health; the sample pools cells from several healthy donors. CDR3 nucleotides: TGTGCCAGCAGTCCCCATTCGGGAAGCACAGATACGCAGTATTTT. Residues: CASSPHSGSTDTQYF.